This TCR beta chain was identified in a study of cytomegalovirus exposure and HLA in healthy donors. Study summary: Later analysis reported that the 95 to 150 validation repertoires shared the platform of the roughly 710 first-cohort repertoires.

Findings and caveats of the study: Reported performance of the classifier showed diagnosis of cytomegalovirus status with high specificity and sensitivity.

A remark on this clone: Its antigen is not known.

Profiling relied on immunoSEQ multiplex PCR, and the TCRdb table lists in-frame clones only, not all of them. The sample has around 190,000 clones, around 85% seen once; the top ten hold roughly 15%. Germline V lookup: CDR1 SQVTM, CDR2 ANQGSEA. The CDR3 loop spans 12 amino acids. V was pared by 0 bases and J by 8 bases, with 0 bases of the junction left unmatched. This receptor was obtained from a young man in good health and CMV-seropositive. Sequencing was done on a sample of PBMCs. The chain couples TRBV29-1 to TRBJ2-3; TRBD1 aligns across 9 bases. The CDR3 is CSVEEGQGTQYF. The CDR3 nucleotides read TGCAGCGTTGAAGAGGGACAGGGTACGCAGTATTTT.